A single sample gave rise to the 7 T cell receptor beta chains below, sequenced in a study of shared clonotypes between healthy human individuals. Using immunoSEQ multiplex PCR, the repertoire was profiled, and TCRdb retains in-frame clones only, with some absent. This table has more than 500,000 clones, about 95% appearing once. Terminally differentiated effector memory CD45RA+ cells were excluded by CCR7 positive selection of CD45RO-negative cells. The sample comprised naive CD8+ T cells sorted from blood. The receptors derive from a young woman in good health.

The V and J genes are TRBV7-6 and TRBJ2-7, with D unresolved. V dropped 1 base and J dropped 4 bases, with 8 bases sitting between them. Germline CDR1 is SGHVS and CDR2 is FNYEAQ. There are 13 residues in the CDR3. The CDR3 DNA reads TGTGCCAGCAGCTTAGAAGGGTTTTACGAGCAGTACTTC. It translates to CASSLEGFYEQYF.

Written as DNA, the CDR3 is TGTGCCAGCAGTTTGGGGGTGGGGCCCACCTACGAGCAGTACTTC. Translated: CASSLGVGPTYEQYF. The chain is built from TRBV28 and TRBJ2-7; D tentatively fits TRBD1 or TRBD2 (5 bases each). The V gene's germline CDR1 is MDHEN and CDR2 SYDVKM. The CDR3 sequence is 15 residues long. V was pared by 3 bases and J by 2 bases, with 14 bases between.

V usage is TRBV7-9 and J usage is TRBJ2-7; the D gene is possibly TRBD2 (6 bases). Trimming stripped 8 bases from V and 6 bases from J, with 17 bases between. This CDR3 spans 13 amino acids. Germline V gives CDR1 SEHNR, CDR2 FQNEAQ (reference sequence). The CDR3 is CASDPGLGGEQYF. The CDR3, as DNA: TGTGCCAGCGACCCGGGTTTGGGGGGCGAGCAGTACTTC.

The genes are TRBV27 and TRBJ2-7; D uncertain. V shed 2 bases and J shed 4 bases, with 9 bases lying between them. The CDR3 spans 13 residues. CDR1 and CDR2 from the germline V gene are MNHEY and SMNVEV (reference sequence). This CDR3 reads CASSLGQKYEQYF. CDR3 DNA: TGTGCCAGCAGTTTAGGGCAGAAATACGAGCAGTACTTC.

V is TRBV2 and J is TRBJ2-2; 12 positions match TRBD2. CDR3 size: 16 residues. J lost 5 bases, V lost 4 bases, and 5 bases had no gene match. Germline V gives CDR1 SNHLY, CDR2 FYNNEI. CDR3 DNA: TGTGCCAGCAGTGGGGGACTAGCGGGCGGGACCGGGGAGCTGTTTTTT. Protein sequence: CASSGGLAGGTGELFF.

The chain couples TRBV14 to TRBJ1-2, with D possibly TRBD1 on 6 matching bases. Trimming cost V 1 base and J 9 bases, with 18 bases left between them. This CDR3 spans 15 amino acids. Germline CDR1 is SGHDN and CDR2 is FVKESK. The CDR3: CASSQGQALNRSYTF. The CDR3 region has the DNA TGTGCCAGCAGCCAAGGACAGGCCCTAAACCGTAGCTACACCTTC. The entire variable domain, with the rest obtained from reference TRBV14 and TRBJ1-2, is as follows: EAGVTQFPSHSVIEKGQTVTLRCDPISGHDNLYWYRRVMGKEIKFLLHFVKESKQDESGMPNNRFLAERTGGTYSTLKVQPAELEDSGVYFCASSQGQALNRSYTFGSGTRLTVV.

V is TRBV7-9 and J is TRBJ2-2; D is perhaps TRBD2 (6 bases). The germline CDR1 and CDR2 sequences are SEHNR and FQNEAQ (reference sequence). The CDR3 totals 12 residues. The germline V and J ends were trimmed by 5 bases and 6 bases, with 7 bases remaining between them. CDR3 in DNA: TGTGCCAGCAGCACGGGAGCCGGGGAGCTGTTTTTT. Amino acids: CASSTGAGELFF.